This TCR beta chain was obtained from a study of PD-1 blockade in classical Hodgkin lymphoma. Findings and caveats of the study: Complete responders matched newly diagnosed patients in baseline diversity. Diminished baseline TCR diversity has been reported in newly diagnosed patients relative to healthy donors.

Germline V gives CDR1 SQVTM, CDR2 ANQGSEA. V gave up 7 bases and J gave up 5 bases, with 17 bases separating them. This CDR3 comprises 13 residues. TCRdb's table, derived via immunoSEQ multiplex PCR, lists solely in-frame clones and lacks some. Here the sample spans tens of thousands of clones, roughly 89% being singletons. Following autologous stem cell transplantation, relapse occurred in every patient, and exposure to brentuximab vedotin varied. As to this clone: Its antigen is unidentified.

Here the sequenced sample was peripheral blood mononuclear cells (PBMCs), taken before the second cycle of nivolumab. The TCR originated in a human donor with classical Hodgkin lymphoma. The chain joins TRBV29-1 to TRBJ2-5; D is undetermined. The CDR3 nucleotides read TGCAGCGGTGTAGGTGAGGTTTTGGAGACCCAGTACTTC. It is translated as CSGVGEVLETQYF.